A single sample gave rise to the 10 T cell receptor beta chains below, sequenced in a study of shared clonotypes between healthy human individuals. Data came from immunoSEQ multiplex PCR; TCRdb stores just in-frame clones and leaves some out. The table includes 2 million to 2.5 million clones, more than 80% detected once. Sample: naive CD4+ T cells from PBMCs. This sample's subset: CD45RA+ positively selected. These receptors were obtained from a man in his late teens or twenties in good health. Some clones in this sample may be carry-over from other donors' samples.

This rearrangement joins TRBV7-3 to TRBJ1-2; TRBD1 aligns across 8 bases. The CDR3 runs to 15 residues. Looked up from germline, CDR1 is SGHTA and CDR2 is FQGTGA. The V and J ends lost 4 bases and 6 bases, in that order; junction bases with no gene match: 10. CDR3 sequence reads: CASSSLGQGADGYTF. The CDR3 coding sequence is TGTGCCAGCAGCTCACTTGGACAGGGCGCGGATGGCTACACCTTC.

The CDR3 spells CASSLGTGWDEKLFF. The CDR3, as DNA: TGTGCCAGCAGCCTAGGGACAGGTTGGGATGAAAAACTGTTTTTT. The chain joins TRBV7-9 to TRBJ1-4; TRBD1 matches 8 bases. CDR1 and CDR2 from the germline V gene are SEHNR and FQNEAQ (reference sequence). This CDR3 is 15 amino acids long. J lost 6 bases, V lost 5 bases, and 8 bases had no gene match.

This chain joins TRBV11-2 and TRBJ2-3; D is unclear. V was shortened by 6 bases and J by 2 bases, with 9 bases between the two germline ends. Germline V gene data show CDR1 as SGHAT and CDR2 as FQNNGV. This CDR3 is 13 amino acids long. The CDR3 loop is CASRGDLTDTQYF. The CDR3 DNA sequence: TGTGCCAGCAGAGGAGACCTCACAGATACGCAGTATTTT. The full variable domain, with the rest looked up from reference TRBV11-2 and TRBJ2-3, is EAGVAQSPRYKIIEKRQSVAFWCNPISGHATLYWYQQILGQGPKLLIQFQNNGVVDDSQLPKDRFSAERLKGVDSTLKIQPAKLEDSAVYLCASRGDLTDTQYFGPGTRLTVL.

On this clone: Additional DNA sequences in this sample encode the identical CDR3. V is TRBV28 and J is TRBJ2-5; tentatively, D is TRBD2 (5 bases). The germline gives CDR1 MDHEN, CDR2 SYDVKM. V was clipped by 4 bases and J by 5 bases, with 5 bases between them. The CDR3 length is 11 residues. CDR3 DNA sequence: TGTGCCAGCAGTTCTAGCGAGACCCAGTACTTC. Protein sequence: CASSSSETQYF.

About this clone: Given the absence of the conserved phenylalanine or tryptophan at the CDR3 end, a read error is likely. In nucleotides, the CDR3 is TGTGCCAGCAGTTCCTACCCCAGAATCCCAAACTATGGCTACACCCTC. Translated: CASSSYPRIPNYGYTL. The chain couples TRBV27 to TRBJ1-2, with D unresolved. Looked up from germline, CDR1 is MNHEY and CDR2 is SMNVEV (reference sequence). The CDR3 runs to 16 residues. Trimming shortened V by 4 bases and J by 2 bases, and 17 bases separated the two germline ends.

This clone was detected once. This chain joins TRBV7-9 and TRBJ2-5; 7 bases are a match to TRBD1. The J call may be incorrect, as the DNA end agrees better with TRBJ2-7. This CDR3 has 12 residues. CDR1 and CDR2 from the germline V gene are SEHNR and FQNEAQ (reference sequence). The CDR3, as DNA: TGTGCCAGCAGCAGGGGGCGTGACGAGCAGTACTTC. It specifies CASSRGRDEQYF.

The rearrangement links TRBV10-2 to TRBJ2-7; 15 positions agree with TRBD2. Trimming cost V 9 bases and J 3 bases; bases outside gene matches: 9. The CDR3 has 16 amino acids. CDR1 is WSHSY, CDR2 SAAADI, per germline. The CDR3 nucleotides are TGCGCCAGTAAGGGACTAGCGGGAGGTACTTTCTACGAGCAGTACTTC. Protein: CASKGLAGGTFYEQYF.

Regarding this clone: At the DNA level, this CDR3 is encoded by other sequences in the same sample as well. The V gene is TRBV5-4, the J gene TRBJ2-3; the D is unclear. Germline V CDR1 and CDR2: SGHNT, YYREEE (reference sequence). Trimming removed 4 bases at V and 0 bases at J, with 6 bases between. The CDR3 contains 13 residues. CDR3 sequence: CASSEDSTDTQYF. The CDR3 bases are TGTGCCAGCAGCGAAGACAGCACAGATACGCAGTATTTT. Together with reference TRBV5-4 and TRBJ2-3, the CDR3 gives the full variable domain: ETGVTQSPTHLIKTRGQQVTLRCSSQSGHNTVSWYQQALGQGPQFIFQYYREEENGRGNFPPRFSGLQFPNYSSELNVNALELDDSALYLCASSEDSTDTQYFGPGTRLTVL.

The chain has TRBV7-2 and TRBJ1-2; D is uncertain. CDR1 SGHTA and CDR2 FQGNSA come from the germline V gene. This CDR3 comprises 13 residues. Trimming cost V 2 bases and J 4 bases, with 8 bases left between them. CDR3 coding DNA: TGTGCCAGCAGCTTAAGGGCAATCTATGGCTACACCTTC. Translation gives CASSLRAIYGYTF. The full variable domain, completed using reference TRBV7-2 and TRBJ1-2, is GAGVSQSPSNKVTEKGKDVELRCDPISGHTALYWYRQSLGQGLEFLIYFQGNSAPDKSGLPSDRFSAERTGGSVSTLTIQRTQQEDSAVYLCASSLRAIYGYTFGSGTRLTVV.

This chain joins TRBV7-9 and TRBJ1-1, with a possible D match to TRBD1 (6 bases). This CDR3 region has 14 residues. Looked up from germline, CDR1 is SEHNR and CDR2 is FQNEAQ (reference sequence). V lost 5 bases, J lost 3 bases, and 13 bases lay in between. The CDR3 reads CASSVLQGDTEAFF. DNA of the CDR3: TGTGCCAGCAGCGTTCTACAGGGAGACACTGAAGCTTTCTTT.